Shown below are 14 T cell receptor beta chains from a single sample sequenced in a study of brain T cells in children with intractable seizures. Some clones are missing from TCRdb's copy, which holds only in-frame ones; the method was immunoSEQ multiplex PCR. The sample has approximately 330,000 clones; 93% are singletons. The time point here: blood from clinic visit 5 months post-surgery; TSC patient then seizure free. The sequences come from peripheral blood, collected more than 4 months after surgery. All receptors derive from a boy in the first two years of life with tuberous sclerosis and intractable seizures.

The V and J genes are TRBV7-9 and TRBJ2-3, with TRBD2 as a possible D gene (5 bases). Germline lookup yields CDR1 SEHNR and CDR2 FQNEAQ (reference sequence). V lost 1 base and J lost 0, with 14 bases in between. The CDR3 runs to 17 residues. CDR3 sequence reads: CASSLGSLAASTDTQYF. DNA for the CDR3: TGTGCCAGCAGCTTAGGGTCCCTAGCTGCTAGCACAGATACGCAGTATTTT.

J is TRBJ1-6 and V is TRBV5-6, with D maybe TRBD1 (5 bases). V lost 3 bases to trimming and J lost 10 bases, with 26 bases between them. Germline-derived CDR1 and CDR2 are SGHDT and YYEEEE. This CDR3 spans 18 amino acids. In DNA, the CDR3 is TGTGCCAGCAGCTCCGACTCCCAGGGAGTGCGGGGAATATCACCCCTCCACTTT. Protein sequence: CASSSDSQGVRGISPLHF. Full variable domain (rest looked up from reference TRBV5-6 and TRBJ1-6): DAGVTQSPTHLIKTRGQQVTLRCSPKSGHDTVSWYQQALGQGPQFIFQYYEEEERQRGNFPDRFSGHQFPNYSSELNVNALLLGDSALYLCASSSDSQGVRGISPLHFGNGTRLTVT.

The chain joins TRBV19 to TRBJ2-7; D is unclear. V was pared by 5 bases and J by 5 bases, with 7 bases between. The CDR3 length is 11 residues. Germline CDR1 and CDR2: LNHDA and SQIVND (reference sequence). This CDR3 is CASSRIDEQYF. In DNA form, the CDR3 reads TGTGCCAGTAGTCGGATCGACGAGCAGTACTTC. The full variable domain, its missing parts supplied by reference TRBV19 and TRBJ2-7, is DGGITQSPKYLFRKEGQNVTLSCEQNLNHDAMYWYRQDPGQGLRLIYYSQIVNDFQKGDIAEGYSVSREKKESFPLTVTSAQKNPTAFYLCASSRIDEQYFGPGTRLTVT.

The chain has TRBV9 and TRBJ2-3, with TRBD2 matching 13 bases. Germline V gives CDR1 SGDLS, CDR2 YYNGEE. The V gene end was trimmed by 3 bases and the J gene end by 6 bases; junction bases not matched to a gene: 4. The length of the CDR3 is 15 residues. The CDR3 DNA reads TGTGCCAGCAGCGGAGGGACTAGCGGGGCGGATACGCAGTATTTT. It specifies CASSGGTSGADTQYF.

The chain combines TRBV6-6 with TRBJ2-7; 9 bases are a match to TRBD1. The CDR3 extends over 17 amino acids. The junction had 12 bases not matched to a gene; V was cut back by 6 bases and J by 0 bases. The germline V gene encodes CDR1 MNHNY and CDR2 SVGAGI (reference sequence). Written as DNA, the CDR3 is TGTGCCAGCAGCCGAGCAACCGGGACAGGGAACTCCTACGAGCAGTACTTC. It yields the protein CASSRATGTGNSYEQYF.

The chain couples TRBV24-1 to TRBJ2-2; 8 bases fit TRBD2. The trim removed 9 bases at V and 6 bases at J, leaving 8 bases unmatched. This CDR3 is built from 14 residues. In germline, CDR1 is KGHDR, CDR2 SFDVKD. CDR3 bases: TGTGCCACCGCACCCGGGAGGGCCGCCGGGGAGCTGTTTTTT. The encoded protein is CATAPGRAAGELFF.

The CDR3 DNA reads TGTGCCAGCAGCTTGGAGAAGGGCCAAGAGACCCAGTACTTC. Translating gives CASSLEKGQETQYF. This chain joins TRBV5-6 and TRBJ2-5; no clear D. There are 14 residues in the CDR3. Germline CDR1 reads SGHDT; CDR2 reads YYEEEE. The germline V and J ends were trimmed by 0 bases and 1 base, with 7 bases remaining between them.

V and J are TRBV19 and TRBJ2-3; 8 bases line up with TRBD1. The V and J ends lost 9 bases and 4 bases, in that order; junction bases with no gene match: 12. The CDR3 totals 15 residues. Germline CDR1 is LNHDA and CDR2 is SQIVND (reference sequence). Here the CDR3 DNA reads TGTGCCAGCACTGCCGGGACAGGAGGGCCAGATACGCAGTATTTT. As protein: CASTAGTGGPDTQYF.

V gene TRBV7-3 combines with J gene TRBJ2-5; either TRBD1 or TRBD2 may supply D (5 bases each). CDR3 length: 14 residues. Trimming stripped 3 bases from V and 0 bases from J, with 8 bases between. Germline loops: CDR1 SGHTA, CDR2 FQGTGA. CDR3 nucleotides: TGTGCCAGCAGCTTTGGGGGAGACCAAGAGACCCAGTACTTC. Its protein is CASSFGGDQETQYF.

J is TRBJ1-1 and V is TRBV3-1 (or the pseudogene TRBV3-2), with a weak D call TRBD1 (5 bases). Germline loops: CDR1 LGHDT, CDR2 YNNKEL (reference sequence). Trimming removed 2 bases at V and 11 bases at J, with 24 bases between. This CDR3 comprises 16 residues. CDR3 amino acids: CASSQRGSTTIRKAFF. CDR3 bases: TGTGCCAGCAGCCAAAGGGGCTCTACCACTATTAGGAAGGCTTTCTTT.

The genes are TRBV27 and TRBJ2-1; 7 bases agree with TRBD2. The CDR3 is 15 residues long. V trimming: 4 bases; J trimming: 9 bases; junction bases outside the gene matches: 12. Per the germline V gene, CDR1 is MNHEY and CDR2 is SMNVEV (reference sequence). CDR3 DNA sequence: TGTGCCAGCAGTTCCCTCCTGGGACTATTCACTGAGCAGTTCTTC. This sequence encodes CASSSLLGLFTEQFF.

This clone has a handful of counts. The V gene is TRBV4-1, the J gene TRBJ1-3, with 7 positions matching TRBD1. Germline V gene data show CDR1 as MGHRA and CDR2 as YSYEKL. V shed 1 base, J shed 0 bases, and the junction held 12 bases outside the gene matches. This CDR3 is built from 19 residues. The CDR3 here is CASSQVITKQGVSGNTIYF. Here the CDR3 DNA reads TGCGCCAGCAGCCAAGTCATAACTAAGCAGGGGGTCTCTGGAAACACCATATATTTT.

The chain links TRBV5-1 to TRBJ2-1, with D perhaps given as TRBD1 or TRBD2 (5 bases each). Germline V gene data show CDR1 as SGHRS and CDR2 as YFSETQ. Trimming stripped 0 bases from V and 5 bases from J, with 30 bases between. This CDR3 spans 21 amino acids. In DNA, the CDR3 is TGCGCCAGCAGCTTGGCCTGGCAGGGCGGACTGCTGAGGTTTTTGAACAATGAGCAGTTCTTC. Its translation is CASSLAWQGGLLRFLNNEQFF.

The chain is built from TRBV27 and TRBJ2-3; 11 nucleotides agree with TRBD2. The CDR3 consists of 20 residues. Looked up from germline, CDR1 is MNHEY and CDR2 is SMNVEV (reference sequence). Trimming cost V 3 bases and J 1 base; bases outside gene matches: 15. CDR3 sequence: CASSLGPTSGTYRGTDTQYF. CDR3 coding DNA: TGTGCCAGCAGTTTGGGGCCGACTAGCGGGACTTATAGGGGCACAGATACGCAGTATTTT.